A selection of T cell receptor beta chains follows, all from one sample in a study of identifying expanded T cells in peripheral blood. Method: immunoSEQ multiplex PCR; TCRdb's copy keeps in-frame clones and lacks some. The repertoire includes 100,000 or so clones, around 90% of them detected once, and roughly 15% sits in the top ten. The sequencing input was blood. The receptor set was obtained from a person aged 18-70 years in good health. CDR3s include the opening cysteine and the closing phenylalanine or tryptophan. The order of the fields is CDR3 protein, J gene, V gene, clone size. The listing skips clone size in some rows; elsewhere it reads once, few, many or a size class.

CDR3 protein: CASSLEAEKEQYF
J gene: TRBJ2-7
V gene: TRBV7-6
clone size: NA

CDR3 protein: CAWSDPGVPNSGANVLTF
J gene: TRBJ2-6
V gene: TRBV30
clone size: NA

CDR3 protein: CASSLRHLGAEAFF
J gene: TRBJ1-1
V gene: TRBV7-9
clone size: NA

CDR3 protein: CASSVAPGGGYTEAFF
J gene: TRBJ1-1
V gene: TRBV9
clone size: NA

CDR3 protein: CASSIPGDGYTF
J gene: TRBJ1-2
V gene: TRBV5-1
clone size: NA

CDR3 protein: CASSLRTSGTDTQYF
J gene: TRBJ2-3
V gene: TRBV5-8
clone size: NA

CDR3 protein: CASSQSDRQQYF
J gene: TRBJ2-7
V gene: TRBV23-1
clone size: NA

CDR3 protein: CASSPGALSGNTGELFF
J gene: TRBJ2-2
V gene: TRBV5-4
clone size: NA

CDR3 protein: CASSFRGLNTGELFF
J gene: TRBJ2-2
V gene: TRBV5-4
clone size: NA

CDR3 protein: CASSTGLRPPRDSPLHF
J gene: TRBJ1-6
V gene: TRBV19
clone size: NA

CDR3 protein: CASSQAGVLYEQYF
J gene: TRBJ2-7
V gene: TRBV5-4
clone size: once

CDR3 protein: CASSSRLGSSGNTIYF
J gene: TRBJ1-3
V gene: TRBV7-2
clone size: NA

CDR3 protein: CATSRQGQRQETQYF
J gene: TRBJ2-5
V gene: TRBV15
clone size: NA

CDR3 protein: CASSLVSSYNEQFF
J gene: TRBJ2-1
V gene: TRBV7-2
clone size: NA

CDR3 protein: CASSPHGGGPLRDTGELFF
J gene: TRBJ2-2
V gene: TRBV5-6
clone size: once

CDR3 protein: CASSEYGTPGGELFF
J gene: TRBJ2-2
V gene: TRBV6-1
clone size: NA